These 21 T cell receptor beta chains originate from one sample sequenced in a study of T cells after yellow fever vaccination. TCRdb analysed the 5' RACE reads with MiXCR anew, one entry per CDR3 protein. The sample yields a few hundred thousand distinct CDR3 sequences, about 6.6% seen once. Source: PBMCs, taken 35 to 50 days after the first yellow fever vaccination. The source of these receptors is a man aged 18 to 30 who received the YFV17D yellow fever vaccine.

This clonotype was counted between two and nine times. V gene TRBV18 combines with J gene TRBJ2-3; weak D call: TRBD1 (6 bases). The CDR3 contains 13 residues. The V end lost 2 bases, the J end lost 3 bases, and 6 bases lay between the germline ends. Germline CDR1 is KGHSH and CDR2 is LQKENI. The CDR3 spells CASSPGQTDTQYF. DNA of the CDR3: TGTGCCAGCTCACCAGGACAGACAGATACGCAGTATTTT.

V and J are TRBV20-1 and TRBJ2-7; D perhaps matches TRBD2 (5 bases). The CDR3 loop spans 13 amino acids. V was shortened by 0 bases and J by 6 bases, with 12 bases between the two germline ends. Germline lookup yields CDR1 DFQATT and CDR2 SNEGSKA (reference sequence). This CDR3 is CSARDPGRGEQYV. The CDR3 DNA reads as TGCAGTGCTAGAGATCCGGGCCGGGGCGAGCAGTACGTC.

This clonotype showed up many times. The J gene is TRBJ1-6, the V gene TRBV5-1, with a possible D match to TRBD1 (5 bases). The CDR3 extends over 14 amino acids. Germline-derived CDR1 and CDR2 are SGHRS and YFSETQ. Trimming took 1 base from V and 5 from J, leaving 7 bases between them. The CDR3 loop is CASSLQGHNSPLHF. CDR3 DNA sequence: TGCGCCAGCAGCTTGCAGGGCCATAATTCACCCCTCCACTTT.

There are a few counts of this clonotype. This chain uses TRBV5-1 with TRBJ1-6; 9 bases map to TRBD1. The CDR3 has 17 amino acids. J gave up 7 bases and V 5 bases, and 13 bases lay outside the gene matches. Germline assignment: CDR1 SGHRS and CDR2 YFSETQ. CDR3 sequence reads: CASRGASAQGANSPLHF. The DNA for the CDR3 is TGCGCCAGCAGGGGGGCAAGTGCACAGGGGGCCAATTCACCCCTCCACTTT.

The genes are TRBV7-2 and TRBJ1-6; D might be TRBD1 (6 bases). CDR1 and CDR2 from the germline V gene are SGHTA and FQGNSA. This CDR3 spans 16 amino acids. Trimming stripped 4 bases from V and 6 bases from J, with 16 bases between. This chain's CDR3 is CASSSPPDRFNSPLHF. The CDR3 nucleotides are TGTGCCAGCAGCTCCCCCCCGGACAGATTTAATTCACCCCTCCACTTT. Variable domain in full (rest from reference TRBV7-2 and TRBJ1-6): GAGVSQSPSNKVTEKGKDVELRCDPISGHTALYWYRQSLGQGLEFLIYFQGNSAPDKSGLPSDRFSAERTGGSVSTLTIQRTQQEDSAVYLCASSSPPDRFNSPLHFGNGTRLTVT.

In its sample, this clonotype was seen many times. The rearrangement uses TRBV11-2 and TRBJ1-1; 8 positions match TRBD1. This CDR3 region has 18 residues. CDR1 is SGHAT and CDR2 is FQNNGV in the germline V gene. Trimming cost V 4 bases and J 7 bases; bases outside gene matches: 20. CDR3 DNA sequence: TGTGCCAGCAGCTCCAGGGGGCGCATATACGGAGGAGTGGATGAAGCTTTCTTT. Its protein product is CASSSRGRIYGGVDEAFF.

This clonotype showed up many times. This chain connects TRBV4-2 to TRBJ2-5; 13 positions agree with TRBD2. Germline lookup yields CDR1 LGHNA and CDR2 YNFKEQ. The CDR3 loop spans 16 amino acids. After removal of 4 bases from V and 5 bases from J, the junction contained 7 bases not matched to a gene. CDR3 nucleotides: TGTGCCAGCAGCCGTCCCCCGGGACTAGCGGGGGAGACCCAGTACTTC. It specifies CASSRPPGLAGETQYF.

This clonotype was recorded many times. One end of the junction fails to match germline, which may point to a read error. V gene TRBV5-1 combines with J gene TRBJ2-6; perhaps TRBD1 as D (6 bases). Germline CDR1 and CDR2: SGHRS and YFSETQ. This CDR3 region has 15 residues. The chain's CDR3 is CASSLGGSGANVLTF. The CDR3 nucleotides are TGTGCCAGCAGCTTAGGGGGCTCTGGGGCCAACGTCCTGACTTTC.

The V gene is TRBV6-1, the J gene TRBJ2-7, with TRBD2 identical over 9 bases. CDR1 MNHNS and CDR2 SASEGT come from the germline V gene. V gave up 6 bases and J gave up 0 bases; unmatched junction bases: 6. The CDR3 runs 15 residues. CDR3 amino acids: CASSRLAVSSYEQYV. The CDR3 DNA reads as TGTGCCAGCAGCAGACTAGCGGTGAGCTCCTACGAGCAGTACGTC.

This clonotype was observed at least ten times. The chain has TRBV7-9 and TRBJ2-1; TRBD2 is a possible D gene (6 bases). This CDR3 has 16 residues. The V end was cut by 3 bases, the J end by 6 bases, with 18 bases between. Germline CDR1 reads SEHNR; CDR2 reads FQNEAQ (reference sequence). The DNA of the CDR3 is TGTGCCAGCAGCTTCTGGGGTGGCGGGGTCCCCAATGAGCAGTTCTTC. The encoded protein is CASSFWGGGVPNEQFF.

V gene TRBV7-4 combines with J gene TRBJ1-3, with D uncertain. The germline V and J ends were trimmed by 9 bases and 3 bases, with 21 bases remaining between them. The CDR3 spans 16 residues. In germline, CDR1 is SGHVT, CDR2 SQSDAQ. The chain's CDR3 is CARSENMQCGGNTIYF. CDR3 nucleotides: TGTGCCAGGAGCGAAAATATGCAGTGTGGTGGAAACACCATATATTTT. Using reference TRBV7-4 and TRBJ1-3 for the parts outside the CDR3, the full variable domain is GAGVSQSPRYKVAKRGRDVALRCDSISGHVTLYWYRQTLGQGSEVLTYSQSDAQRDKSGRPSGRFSAERPERSVSTLKIQRTEQGDSAVYLCARSENMQCGGNTIYFGEGSWLTVV.

Only a few counts were recorded for this clonotype. The V and J genes are TRBV29-1 and TRBJ1-2; TRBD1 aligns across 7 bases. Germline CDR1 reads SQVTM; CDR2 reads ANQGSEA. The CDR3 extends over 12 amino acids. Trimming at V came to 6 bases and at J to 8 bases, leaving 9 bases not matched to a gene. Here the CDR3 DNA reads TGCAGCGTCGCCGACCAGGGGGGAGGCTACACCTTC. It specifies CSVADQGGGYTF.

This clonotype has more than one count but fewer than ten. J is TRBJ2-6 and V is TRBV5-1; 10 bases align to TRBD1. The CDR3 is 16 amino acids. Germline CDR1 SGHRS, CDR2 YFSETQ. V was pared by 4 bases and J by 4 bases, with 5 bases of the junction left unmatched. The chain's CDR3 is CASSGTGAGGANVLTF. The CDR3, as DNA: TGCGCCAGCAGCGGGACAGGGGCAGGGGGGGCCAACGTCCTGACTTTC.

This clonotype turned up a few times. The genes are TRBV7-2 and TRBJ2-7; D is possibly TRBD1 or TRBD2 (6 bases each). Germline V gene sequence: CDR1 SGHTA, CDR2 FQGNSA. Trimming cost V 5 bases and J 2 bases, with 16 bases left between them. The CDR3 runs to 15 residues. As DNA, the CDR3 is TGTGCCAGCAGCCGAGGGGGGTACCCTACCTACGAGCAGTACTTC. It yields the protein CASSRGGYPTYEQYF.

This clonotype turned up a few times. This sequence joins TRBV30 and TRBJ1-5; no clear D gene. This CDR3 is 13 amino acids long. The ends were cut back, 1 base at V and 4 bases at J, with 8 bases in the middle. The V gene's germline CDR1 is GTSNPN and CDR2 SVGIG (reference sequence). The CDR3 loop reads CAWSGSDNQPQHF. As DNA, the CDR3 is TGTGCCTGGAGTGGAAGTGATAATCAGCCCCAGCATTTT. The entire variable domain, with the rest obtained from reference TRBV30 and TRBJ1-5, is as follows: SQTIHQWPATLVQPVGSPLSLECTVEGTSNPNLYWYRQAAGRGLQLLFYSVGIGQISSEVPQNLSASRPQDRQFILSSKKLLLSDSGFYLCAWSGSDNQPQHFGDGTRLSIL.

The chain joins TRBV30 to TRBJ1-2, with D unresolved. The CDR3 runs 14 residues. In germline, CDR1 is GTSNPN, CDR2 SVGIG (reference sequence). The V gene lost 0 bases and the J gene lost 8 bases, with 16 bases spanning the gap. Here the CDR3 DNA reads TGTGCCTGGAGTGTACTAGTGAAGGGTAGCGGCTACACCTTC. It encodes CAWSVLVKGSGYTF.

The chain combines TRBV7-2 with TRBJ2-1; 7 positions match TRBD1. V trimming: 1 base; J trimming: 3 bases; junction bases outside the gene matches: 6. The CDR3 extends over 16 amino acids. CDR1 and CDR2 (germline): SGHTA, FQGNSA. DNA of the CDR3: TGTGCCAGCAGCTTAGGAGGGGGCGGTCTCTACAATGAGCAGTTCTTC. Protein sequence: CASSLGGGGLYNEQFF. Using reference TRBV7-2 and TRBJ2-1 for the parts outside the CDR3, the full variable domain is GAGVSQSPSNKVTEKGKDVELRCDPISGHTALYWYRQSLGQGLEFLIYFQGNSAPDKSGLPSDRFSAERTGGSVSTLTIQRTQQEDSAVYLCASSLGGGGLYNEQFFGPGTRLTVL.

This chain uses TRBV12-3 or TRBV12-4 with TRBJ1-2, with 8 nucleotides matching TRBD1. This CDR3 spans 14 amino acids. V gave up 6 bases and J gave up 9 bases; unmatched junction bases: 12. CDR3 sequence reads: CASSPDRAIVSYTF. As DNA, the CDR3 is TGTGCCAGCAGCCCGGACAGGGCAATCGTCAGCTACACCTTC.

This clonotype was picked up a small number of times. The J gene is TRBJ1-2, the V gene TRBV29-1; D call uncertain. The germline V and J ends were trimmed by 5 bases and 0 bases, with 7 bases remaining between them. CDR3 length: 12 amino acids. Germline-derived CDR1 and CDR2 are SQVTM and ANQGSEA. CDR3 sequence (DNA): TGCAGCGTTAAGAAGACTAACTATGGCTACACCTTC. The encoded protein is CSVKKTNYGYTF.

The gene calls are TRBV20-1 and TRBJ1-1; D not resolved. The V gene lost 6 bases and the J gene lost 2 bases, with 13 bases spanning the gap. Germline CDR1 DFQATT, CDR2 SNEGSKA (reference sequence). The CDR3 runs to 13 residues. CDR3 region: CSAPEGSNTEAFF. CDR3 coding DNA: TGCAGTGCCCCGGAGGGCAGCAACACTGAAGCTTTCTTT.

This clonotype has only a few counts. This chain connects TRBV7-6 to TRBJ2-1, with D uncertain. CDR1 SGHVS and CDR2 FNYEAQ come from the germline V gene. Trimming stripped 0 bases from V and 3 bases from J, with 9 bases between. This CDR3 contains 15 residues. The CDR3 protein is CASSLAGAYYNEQFF. The DNA of the CDR3 is TGTGCCAGCAGCTTAGCTGGCGCCTACTACAATGAGCAGTTCTTC.